The rows below give T cell receptor beta chains drawn from one sample of a study of cytomegalovirus exposure and HLA in healthy donors. Libraries were prepared by immunoSEQ multiplex PCR; TCRdb keeps only in-frame clonotypes and omits some of them. The table has 190,000 or so clones, 80% to 85% seen once. Sequencing was carried out using PBMCs. These receptors came from a man in his forties or fifties in good health and CMV-seronegative. Each CDR3 is given with its conserved first and last residue. A D gene is named only where the DNA matches it firmly. The size entry is marked missing in some rows and otherwise reads once, few, many or a size class.

CDR3 DNA: TGTGCCAGCTCACCAGCGGGGGGCTCAATCGAAGATCGAGGCATATATGAGCAGTTCTTC
CDR3 protein: CASSPAGGSIEDRGIYEQFF
V gene: TRBV18
J gene: TRBJ2-1
CDR3 length: 20
D gene: TRBD2
clone size: -

CDR3 DNA: TGCGCCAGCAGCTTGGGCGGGACTAGCATCGATACGCAGTATTTT
CDR3 protein: CASSLGGTSIDTQYF
V gene: TRBV5-1
J gene: TRBJ2-3
CDR3 length: 15
D gene: TRBD2
clone size: -

CDR3 DNA: TGTGCCAGCAGGGCGGCGACAGGCCATGAAAAACTGTTTTTT
CDR3 protein: CASRAATGHEKLFF
V gene: TRBV6-5
J gene: TRBJ1-4
CDR3 length: 14
D gene: -
clone size: -

CDR3 DNA: TGTGCCAGCAGCCAATACTATGCCGAGCAGTACTTC
CDR3 protein: CASSQYYAEQYF
V gene: TRBV7-2
J gene: TRBJ2-7
CDR3 length: 12
D gene: -
clone size: -

CDR3 DNA: TGTGCCTGGCACACGACAGGAAACACCATATATTTT
CDR3 protein: CAWHTTGNTIYF
V gene: TRBV30
J gene: TRBJ1-3
CDR3 length: 12
D gene: -
clone size: -

CDR3 DNA: TGTGCCAGCAGCTTAACGAAAGGCGGGAGTCGGACAGATACGCAGTATTTT
CDR3 protein: CASSLTKGGSRTDTQYF
V gene: TRBV7-3
J gene: TRBJ2-3
CDR3 length: 17
D gene: TRBD2
clone size: once

CDR3 DNA: TGCGCCAGCAGCTTGGGACAGGGGGGAAACACTGAAGCTTTCTTT
CDR3 protein: CASSLGQGGNTEAFF
V gene: TRBV5-1
J gene: TRBJ1-1
CDR3 length: 15
D gene: TRBD1
clone size: -

CDR3 DNA: TGTGCCAGCAGACGGCTAGCGGGATCCTACAATGAGCAGTTCTTC
CDR3 protein: CASRRLAGSYNEQFF
V gene: TRBV28
J gene: TRBJ2-1
CDR3 length: 15
D gene: TRBD2
clone size: -

CDR3 DNA: TGTGCCAGCAGCGCCCTCCCGACTAGCGGGACAACAGATACGCAGTATTTT
CDR3 protein: CASSALPTSGTTDTQYF
V gene: TRBV9
J gene: TRBJ2-3
CDR3 length: 17
D gene: TRBD2
clone size: -

CDR3 DNA: TGTGCCAGCGGGACTAGCGGCAATGAGCAGTTCTTC
CDR3 protein: CASGTSGNEQFF
V gene: TRBV6-5
J gene: TRBJ2-1
CDR3 length: 12
D gene: TRBD2
clone size: few

CDR3 DNA: TGTGCCAGCAGCGTAGTTCCGGGGGGGCCGGGAGATACGCAGTATTTT
CDR3 protein: CASSVVPGGPGDTQYF
V gene: TRBV9
J gene: TRBJ2-3
CDR3 length: 16
D gene: TRBD2
clone size: once

CDR3 DNA: TGTGCCAGCAGCGAACAACCGGGGGGGGCCTCCTACAATGAGCAGTTCTTC
CDR3 protein: CASSEQPGGASYNEQFF
V gene: TRBV7-3
J gene: TRBJ2-1
CDR3 length: 17
D gene: TRBD2
clone size: -

CDR3 DNA: TGTGCCAGCAGTGAATCTAGCGGGATCACAGATACGCAGTATTTT
CDR3 protein: CASSESSGITDTQYF
V gene: TRBV2
J gene: TRBJ2-3
CDR3 length: 15
D gene: TRBD2
clone size: -

CDR3 DNA: TGTGCCAGCAGTCTCACCGGGGAGCTGTTTTTT
CDR3 protein: CASSLTGELFF
V gene: TRBV25-1
J gene: TRBJ2-2
CDR3 length: 11
D gene: -
clone size: -

CDR3 DNA: TGTGCCAGCTCACCAAACGCGGACAGGGGGAGGGAGACCCAGTACTTC
CDR3 protein: CASSPNADRGRETQYF
V gene: TRBV18
J gene: TRBJ2-5
CDR3 length: 16
D gene: TRBD1
clone size: -

CDR3 DNA: TGTGCCAGCAGCTTCGGGACAGGGAGCGGCTACACCTTC
CDR3 protein: CASSFGTGSGYTF
V gene: TRBV6-6
J gene: TRBJ1-2
CDR3 length: 13
D gene: TRBD1
clone size: -

CDR3 DNA: TGTGCCAGCTCACCACGGGAGGACAGGCTTGGCGAGCAGTACTTC
CDR3 protein: CASSPREDRLGEQYF
V gene: TRBV18
J gene: TRBJ2-7
CDR3 length: 15
D gene: -
clone size: -

CDR3 DNA: TGTGCCAGCAGCTTGACAGGTTATGGCTACACCTTC
CDR3 protein: CASSLTGYGYTF
V gene: TRBV7-9
J gene: TRBJ1-2
CDR3 length: 12
D gene: -
clone size: -

CDR3 DNA: TGTGCCAGCTCACCACAGCAAAGCTCCTACAATGAGCAGTTCTTC
CDR3 protein: CASSPQQSSYNEQFF
V gene: TRBV18
J gene: TRBJ2-1
CDR3 length: 15
D gene: -
clone size: -

CDR3 DNA: TGTGCCAGCAGCTTTTTTTCTAGCGGGAGGGCCAATGAGCAGTTCTTC
CDR3 protein: CASSFFSSGRANEQFF
V gene: TRBV7-6
J gene: TRBJ2-1
CDR3 length: 16
D gene: TRBD2
clone size: few

CDR3 DNA: TGCGCCAGCAGCTTTCTAGGACAGGGGGCCTATGGCTACACCTTC
CDR3 protein: CASSFLGQGAYGYTF
V gene: TRBV5-1
J gene: TRBJ1-2
CDR3 length: 15
D gene: TRBD1
clone size: -

CDR3 DNA: TGCGCCAGCAGCCCTCGGACAGAATCACCCCTCCACTTT
CDR3 protein: CASSPRTESPLHF
V gene: TRBV5-1
J gene: TRBJ1-6
CDR3 length: 13
D gene: -
clone size: -

CDR3 DNA: TGTGCCAGCAGCGCGGACAGGGGGCTTCCTAATTCACCCCTCCACTTT
CDR3 protein: CASSADRGLPNSPLHF
V gene: TRBV9
J gene: TRBJ1-6
CDR3 length: 16
D gene: TRBD1
clone size: -

CDR3 DNA: TGTGCCAGCTGGGGACAGGATAATGGCTACACCTTC
CDR3 protein: CASWGQDNGYTF
V gene: TRBV2
J gene: TRBJ1-2
CDR3 length: 12
D gene: TRBD1
clone size: -

CDR3 DNA: TGTGCCAGCAGCGATAGGACAGGGTCTAGCACAGATACGCAGTATTTT
CDR3 protein: CASSDRTGSSTDTQYF
V gene: TRBV5-5
J gene: TRBJ2-3
CDR3 length: 16
D gene: TRBD1
clone size: -

CDR3 DNA: TGTGCCAGCAGACCCCAGCGGGGTAGTTACGAGCAGTACTTC
CDR3 protein: CASRPQRGSYEQYF
V gene: TRBV27
J gene: TRBJ2-7
CDR3 length: 14
D gene: TRBD2
clone size: -

CDR3 DNA: TGTGCCAGTAGTCGGGACAGACAGGGGTTGAATTCACCCCTCCACTTT
CDR3 protein: CASSRDRQGLNSPLHF
V gene: TRBV19
J gene: TRBJ1-6
CDR3 length: 16
D gene: TRBD1
clone size: -

CDR3 DNA: TGTGCCAGCAGCTCAAGACTAGCTTACGAGCAGTACTTC
CDR3 protein: CASSSRLAYEQYF
V gene: TRBV7-2
J gene: TRBJ2-7
CDR3 length: 13
D gene: TRBD2
clone size: -

CDR3 DNA: TGTGCCAGCAGCTTAAGTCAGGGAGGAAATGAAAAACTGTTTTTT
CDR3 protein: CASSLSQGGNEKLFF
V gene: TRBV7-2
J gene: TRBJ1-4
CDR3 length: 15
D gene: -
clone size: -

CDR3 DNA: TGTGCCAGCAGTTATAACAGGGAGGGCGTCTACAATGAGCAGTTCTTC
CDR3 protein: CASSYNREGVYNEQFF
V gene: TRBV4-2
J gene: TRBJ2-1
CDR3 length: 16
D gene: -
clone size: few

CDR3 DNA: TGTGCCAGCAGCGTACGAGACAGGGGAAGAGGCGAAAAACTGTTTTTT
CDR3 protein: CASSVRDRGRGEKLFF
V gene: TRBV9
J gene: TRBJ1-4
CDR3 length: 16
D gene: TRBD1
clone size: -

CDR3 DNA: TGTGCCAGCAGCTTAGGTTTGGTAGCGGGAGTCGGTGAGCAGTTCTTC
CDR3 protein: CASSLGLVAGVGEQFF
V gene: TRBV7-9
J gene: TRBJ2-1
CDR3 length: 16
D gene: TRBD2
clone size: once

CDR3 DNA: TGTGCCAGCAGTTACTCCGGACAGGGTAGCTCCTACGAGCAGTACTTC
CDR3 protein: CASSYSGQGSSYEQYF
V gene: TRBV6-6
J gene: TRBJ2-7
CDR3 length: 16
D gene: TRBD1
clone size: -

CDR3 DNA: TGTGCCAGCACCTCCCCCCAACAGCTGAACACTGAAGCTTTCTTT
CDR3 protein: CASTSPQQLNTEAFF
V gene: TRBV28
J gene: TRBJ1-1
CDR3 length: 15
D gene: -
clone size: -

CDR3 DNA: TGTGCCAGCAGCTTAGTAAGAGGGACAGACGAAAAACTGTTTTTT
CDR3 protein: CASSLVRGTDEKLFF
V gene: TRBV7-2
J gene: TRBJ1-4
CDR3 length: 15
D gene: TRBD1
clone size: once

CDR3 DNA: TGTGCCAGCAGCCGACAGTACGAGCAGTACTTC
CDR3 protein: CASSRQYEQYF
V gene: TRBV5-6
J gene: TRBJ2-7
CDR3 length: 11
D gene: -
clone size: few

CDR3 DNA: TGTGCCAGTAGTGTTGGGGACAGCCCCACGTCCCTAAACACCATATATTTT
CDR3 protein: CASSVGDSPTSLNTIYF
V gene: TRBV19
J gene: TRBJ1-3
CDR3 length: 17
D gene: TRBD1
clone size: -

CDR3 DNA: TGTGCCAGCAGCCGGACCCAGAGGGGCACAGATACGCAGTATTTT
CDR3 protein: CASSRTQRGTDTQYF
V gene: TRBV5-4
J gene: TRBJ2-3
CDR3 length: 15
D gene: -
clone size: -

CDR3 DNA: TGTGCCAGCAGTTTACAGGTACAGCCCCAGCATTTT
CDR3 protein: CASSLQVQPQHF
V gene: TRBV28
J gene: TRBJ1-5
CDR3 length: 12
D gene: -
clone size: -

CDR3 DNA: TGTGCCAGCAGCGGGGGACAAGTCCACGAGCAGTACTTC
CDR3 protein: CASSGGQVHEQYF
V gene: TRBV5-5
J gene: TRBJ2-7
CDR3 length: 13
D gene: -
clone size: -

CDR3 DNA: TGTGCCAGCACCAGGGGAAGGGGCACAGATACGCAGTATTTT
CDR3 protein: CASTRGRGTDTQYF
V gene: TRBV28
J gene: TRBJ2-3
CDR3 length: 14
D gene: -
clone size: few

CDR3 DNA: TGCGCCAGCAGCTTGGAATGGGGGCGCAGTCCGGGCTACACCTTC
CDR3 protein: CASSLEWGRSPGYTF
V gene: TRBV5-1
J gene: TRBJ1-2
CDR3 length: 15
D gene: -
clone size: -

CDR3 DNA: TGTGCCAGCAGTGAATATCCAGCGGGAAATTACAATGAGCAGTTCTTC
CDR3 protein: CASSEYPAGNYNEQFF
V gene: TRBV6-1
J gene: TRBJ2-1
CDR3 length: 16
D gene: TRBD2
clone size: -

CDR3 DNA: TGTGCCAGCAGCTTAGATCAGGGATCCAAATCCGAGCAGTACTTC
CDR3 protein: CASSLDQGSKSEQYF
V gene: TRBV11-2
J gene: TRBJ2-7
CDR3 length: 15
D gene: -
clone size: -

CDR3 DNA: TGTGCTAGTGGTAAAACAGGGAACACTGAAGCTTTCTTT
CDR3 protein: CASGKTGNTEAFF
V gene: TRBV12-5
J gene: TRBJ1-1
CDR3 length: 13
D gene: -
clone size: -

CDR3 DNA: TGTGCCAGCAGCTTAGCGGCGGCTAGCGGGAAGACAGATACGCAGTATTTT
CDR3 protein: CASSLAAASGKTDTQYF
V gene: TRBV7-9
J gene: TRBJ2-3
CDR3 length: 17
D gene: TRBD2
clone size: -